The clone carrying this T cell receptor (beta chain) came up many times. Its target is not known. The data originate from a study of T cells in Graves' hyperthyroidism and ophthalmopathy. Study-wide results and limits: Expanded thyroid clonotypes (above 0.001) were mostly also found in blood.

RNA transcripts yielded amplified TCR beta CDR3 regions. The TCR CDR3 first-round RT-PCR relied on the HTBI primer set. Each CDR3 protein gets one entry after TCRdb re-called the multiplex PCR reads with MiXCR. The data contain 450,000 to 700,000 distinct CDR3 sequences, under 60% of them singletons. Patients were excluded for uncontrolled infection, other autoimmune disease, pregnancy or lactation. Diagnostic decisions used clinical symptoms, serum thyroxine and TRAb, thyroid ultrasound and orbital computed tomography. This TCR was sampled from an adult woman with Graves' disease, either hyperthyroidism or ophthalmopathy (not recorded which). Specimen: peripheral blood or thyroid tissue (not recorded which).

The DNA of the CDR3 is TGTGCCAGCAATACCAGGGGTAGCGGCCAAGAGACCCAGTACTTC. This encodes CASNTRGSGQETQYF. The chain links TRBV7-9 to TRBJ2-5; tentatively, D is TRBD1 or TRBD2 (6 bases each). Germline CDR1 SEHNR, CDR2 FQNEAQ (reference sequence). The CDR3 sequence is 15 residues long. V lost 7 bases and J lost 1, with 16 bases in between.